A selection of T cell receptor beta chains follows, all from one sample in a study of beta chain features in type 1 diabetes. This table comes from immunoSEQ multiplex PCR, and its TCRdb copy is limited to in-frame clones, with some not included. The table includes under 950,000 clones, about 17% detected once. The specimen was naive CD4+ T cells from blood. These receptor sequences come from a woman aged 18-29 years in good health. Both conserved end residues are part of each CDR3. Each record gives: D gene, V gene, J gene, clone size, CDR3 DNA, CDR3 protein. The D gene is left open where the match is weak. Rows give clone size only sometimes, using once, few, many, or a class for an expanded clone.

D: TRBD1
V: TRBV7-2
J: TRBJ1-5
size: .
DNA: TGTGCCAGCAGCTCCAACTCCGGGACAGGGCTGCCCCAGCATTTT
CDR3: CASSSNSGTGLPQHF

D: TRBD1
V: TRBV7-9
J: TRBJ2-7
size: .
DNA: TGTGCCAGCAGCTTAGTGGGACAGGGGTCCTACGAGCAGTACTTC
CDR3: CASSLVGQGSYEQYF

D: .
V: TRBV10-3
J: TRBJ2-1
size: .
DNA: TGTGCCATCAGTGCAAGCGGTGAGCAGTTCTTC
CDR3: CAISASGEQFF

D: .
V: TRBV11-1
J: TRBJ2-7
size: few
DNA: TGTGCCAGCAGCTTATTACAGGACACAACGTCCGAGCAGTACTTC
CDR3: CASSLLQDTTSEQYF

D: TRBD1
V: TRBV27
J: TRBJ1-5
size: few
DNA: TGTGCCAGCATTCCCGGTCCTTTCGGACAGGGCGTGCATCCCCAGCATTTT
CDR3: CASIPGPFGQGVHPQHF

D: .
V: TRBV2
J: TRBJ2-5
size: .
DNA: TGTGCCAGCAGTGCGGGGCGTTCTTGGGCGGCCCAGTACTTC
CDR3: CASSAGRSWAAQYF

D: .
V: TRBV18
J: TRBJ2-5
size: few
DNA: TGTGCCAGCTCACCAGGAGTGCTTGAGGAGACCCAGTACTTC
CDR3: CASSPGVLEETQYF

D: TRBD1
V: TRBV11-2
J: TRBJ2-4
size: few
DNA: TGTGCCAGCAGCTACGGACAGGGAAGGACTCAGTACTTC
CDR3: CASSYGQGRTQYF

D: .
V: TRBV20-1
J: TRBJ1-2
size: few
DNA: TGCAGTGGGCTGGACTATGGCTACACCTTC
CDR3: CSGLDYGYTF

D: .
V: TRBV7-2
J: TRBJ2-3
size: few
DNA: TGTGCCAGCAGCACTCCCAGGGTAACAGATACGCAGTATTTT
CDR3: CASSTPRVTDTQYF

D: .
V: TRBV28
J: TRBJ2-7
size: few
DNA: TGTGCCAGCAGGCAGGTCCCCTCCGACGAGCAGTACTTC
CDR3: CASRQVPSDEQYF

D: TRBD2
V: TRBV6-5
J: TRBJ2-1
size: few
DNA: TGTGCCAGCAGTTACGTAACTAGCGGGAGGAATGAGCAGTTCTTC
CDR3: CASSYVTSGRNEQFF

D: TRBD2
V: TRBV5-1
J: TRBJ2-1
size: .
DNA: TGCGCCAGCAAACGGGGGAGGGATCTCAATGAGCAGTTCTTC
CDR3: CASKRGRDLNEQFF

D: .
V: TRBV12-5
J: TRBJ2-1
size: .
DNA: TGTGCTAGTGGTTTGGTAGCGTGGCGTAGCTCCTACAATGAGCAGTTCTTC
CDR3: CASGLVAWRSSYNEQFF

D: TRBD2
V: TRBV7-2
J: TRBJ2-3
size: .
DNA: TGTGCCAGCAGCGCAGGACTAGCGGGAGGTGGTACGCAGTATTTT
CDR3: CASSAGLAGGGTQYF

D: .
V: TRBV28
J: TRBJ1-1
size: .
DNA: TGTGCCAGCGGCAGGGCAGGGTGGACTGAAGCTTTCTTT
CDR3: CASGRAGWTEAFF

D: TRBD2
V: TRBV7-6
J: TRBJ2-3
size: few
DNA: TGTGCCAGCAGCTTGGCCCTACGGACTAGCGGGAGATTTACAGATACGCAGTATTTT
CDR3: CASSLALRTSGRFTDTQYF

D: TRBD2
V: TRBV7-2
J: TRBJ2-2
size: .
DNA: TGTGCCAGCAGCTTCACACTAGCGGCCACCCTTTCGCGGGAGCTGTTTTTT
CDR3: CASSFTLAATLSRELFF

D: .
V: TRBV5-4
J: TRBJ2-6
size: .
DNA: TGTGCCAGCAGCTTATCGTTTGGGGCCAACGTCCTGACTTTC
CDR3: CASSLSFGANVLTF

D: .
V: TRBV2
J: TRBJ1-5
size: .
DNA: TGTGCCAGCAGGGAAGACATTTTGCAGCATTTT
CDR3: CASREDILQHF

D: .
V: TRBV5-1
J: TRBJ2-3
size: .
DNA: TGCGCCAGCAGCTTGTCTAGCACAGATACGCAGTATTTT
CDR3: CASSLSSTDTQYF

D: TRBD2
V: TRBV7-9
J: TRBJ2-1
size: .
DNA: TGTGCCAGCAGCCGACTAGCGGGAGGGTTGAATGAGCAGTTCTTC
CDR3: CASSRLAGGLNEQFF

D: TRBD2
V: TRBV7-9
J: TRBJ2-3
size: few
DNA: TGTGCCAGCAGCTTATCCCGGGAGGGGAATACGCAGTATTTT
CDR3: CASSLSREGNTQYF

D: TRBD1
V: TRBV7-2
J: TRBJ1-2
size: .
DNA: TGTGCCAGCAGCCTACTGGGACAGGGCTATGGCTACACCTTC
CDR3: CASSLLGQGYGYTF

D: TRBD2
V: TRBV7-9
J: TRBJ2-3
size: few
DNA: TGTGCCAGCAGCTTGTCTCGGACTAGCTTCAAAGATACGCAGTATTTT
CDR3: CASSLSRTSFKDTQYF

D: .
V: TRBV18
J: TRBJ1-2
size: few
DNA: TGTGCCAGCTCACCCCTCGACCTCCCCTATGGCTACACCTTC
CDR3: CASSPLDLPYGYTF

D: TRBD1
V: TRBV7-9
J: TRBJ2-3
size: .
DNA: TGTGCCAGCAGCCCCCGACGGACAGGGCGCACAGATACGCAGTATTTT
CDR3: CASSPRRTGRTDTQYF

D: .
V: TRBV7-2
J: TRBJ2-7
size: .
DNA: TGTGCCAGCAGCCCGGAGCGGAGTTCCTACGAGCAGTACTTC
CDR3: CASSPERSSYEQYF

D: .
V: TRBV28
J: TRBJ1-2
size: few
DNA: TGTGCCACCGCGAGAGAGCCTTATGGCTACACCTTC
CDR3: CATAREPYGYTF

D: .
V: TRBV5-6
J: TRBJ2-1
size: few
DNA: TGTGCCAGCAGCTTGGTTGAATTCGCGGGGCACTCTGGGAATGAGCAGTTCTTC
CDR3: CASSLVEFAGHSGNEQFF